A single sample gave rise to the 27 T cell receptor beta chains below, sequenced in a study of blood T cell repertoires in COVID-19. TCRdb's table, derived via immunoSEQ multiplex PCR, lists solely in-frame clones and lacks some. The table shows approximately 31,000 clones, with about nine tenths occurring only once. Sequencing was carried out using peripheral blood. The source of these receptors is a man aged 55 to 70 with acute or convalescent COVID-19.

This clone was found once. The chain recombines TRBV29-1 with TRBJ2-7, with D possibly TRBD2 on 6 matching bases. This CDR3 contains 13 residues. Germline CDR1 is SQVTM and CDR2 is ANQGSEA. V lost 4 bases and J 5 bases, leaving 15 bases between the germline ends. DNA of the CDR3: TGCAGCGTTGGGGACCGGGGGTTCCACGAGCAGTACTTC. Its translation: CSVGDRGFHEQYF.

V usage is TRBV5-4 and J usage is TRBJ2-3, with 7 nucleotides matching TRBD1. The germline CDR1 and CDR2 sequences are SGHNT and YYREEE (reference sequence). The CDR3 is made up of 16 amino acids. V lost 0 bases and J lost 4; bases outside the gene matches: 8. For the CDR3, the DNA is TGTGCCAGCAGCTTGGTTAGGTACAGGGGAGCAGATACGCAGTATTTT. Its translation: CASSLVRYRGADTQYF.

This clone was counted a single time. This chain links TRBV3-1 (or the pseudogene TRBV3-2) with TRBJ2-7; TRBD2 aligns across 8 bases. V was clipped by 4 bases and J by 4 bases; unmatched bases: 6. Germline-derived CDR1 and CDR2 are LGHDT and YNNKEL (reference sequence). This CDR3 spans 14 amino acids. The CDR3 DNA reads TGTGCCAGCAGCCTCCGACTAGCGAGGTACGAGCAGTACTTC. Translation gives CASSLRLARYEQYF.

This chain connects TRBV2 to TRBJ2-1; 7 bases fit TRBD1. V shed 8 bases and J 2 bases; nucleotides not matched to a gene: 6. From germline, CDR1 is SNHLY and CDR2 FYNNEI. The CDR3 is 14 amino acids. Written as DNA, the CDR3 is TGTGCCAGCTGCAAGGACAGGACCTACAATGAGCAGTTCTTC. Protein: CASCKDRTYNEQFF. The variable domain in full, with the rest retrieved from reference TRBV2 and TRBJ2-1, is EPEVTQTPSHQVTQMGQEVILRCVPISNHLYFYWYRQILGQKVEFLVSFYNNEISEKSEIFDDQFSVERPDGSNFTLKIRSTKLEDSAMYFCASCKDRTYNEQFFGPGTRLTVL.

The chain carries TRBV4-1 and TRBJ2-5, with a possible D match to TRBD2 (6 bases). CDR1 is MGHRA and CDR2 is YSYEKL in the germline V gene. V dropped 1 base and J dropped 5 bases, with 20 bases sitting between them. CDR3 length equals 17 residues. The DNA of the CDR3 is TGCGCCAGCAGCCAAGTCGGAGGGACTCTCTATCTGGAGACCCAGTACTTC. This translates into CASSQVGGTLYLETQYF.

This sequence joins TRBV24-1 and TRBJ2-2; D is possibly TRBD2 (6 bases). Per the germline V gene, CDR1 is KGHDR and CDR2 is SFDVKD. The CDR3 consists of 15 residues. Trimming stripped 4 bases from V and 2 bases from J, with 10 bases between. This chain's CDR3 is CATSERDFNTGELFF. The DNA for the CDR3 is TGTGCCACCAGTGAGCGGGACTTCAACACCGGGGAGCTGTTTTTT.

The V gene is TRBV19, the J gene TRBJ1-6, with 11 bases matching TRBD1. Trimming removed 3 bases from V and 9 bases from J; junction bases left unmatched: 7. Germline V lookup: CDR1 LNHDA, CDR2 SQIVND (reference sequence). This CDR3 has 16 amino acids. The CDR3 reads CASSISGTGGTSPLHF. CDR3 nucleotide sequence: TGTGCCAGTAGTATCTCCGGGACAGGGGGGACTTCACCCCTCCACTTT.

The V and J genes are TRBV18 and TRBJ1-2; 7 bases align to TRBD1. The CDR3 extends over 14 amino acids. Germline loops: CDR1 KGHSH, CDR2 LQKENI. With V trimmed by 1 base and J by 5 bases, 4 bases remained unmatched. The CDR3 is CASSPRGQQYGYTF. CDR3 nucleotides: TGTGCCAGCTCACCACGGGGACAGCAGTATGGCTACACCTTC.

The genes are TRBV4-1 and TRBJ2-7; 7 nucleotides align to TRBD1. The CDR3 length is 13 residues. Germline assignment: CDR1 MGHRA and CDR2 YSYEKL. V trimming: 8 bases; J trimming: 3 bases; junction bases outside the gene matches: 7. The CDR3 sequence: CASGGQPGYEQYF. The CDR3 nucleotides read TGCGCCAGCGGGGGACAGCCGGGCTACGAGCAGTACTTC.

The rearrangement uses TRBV19 and TRBJ1-5, with 7 positions matching TRBD1. This CDR3 comprises 15 residues. Germline V gene lookup returns CDR1 LNHDA and CDR2 SQIVND (reference sequence). V was clipped by 5 bases and J by 2 bases; unmatched bases: 6. CDR3: CASSSSGGGNQPQHF. The CDR3 DNA follows: TGTGCCAGTAGTTCGTCAGGGGGAGGCAATCAGCCCCAGCATTTT.

The V call is TRBV24-1, the J call TRBJ1-4; D ambiguous. The CDR3 has 13 amino acids. Trimming pared 8 bases from V and 0 bases from J, leaving 6 bases between. Germline values: CDR1 KGHDR, CDR2 SFDVKD. The CDR3 here is CATMASTNEKLFF. As DNA, the CDR3 is TGTGCCACCATGGCTTCAACTAATGAAAAACTGTTTTTT.

The chain has TRBV5-5 and TRBJ1-3, with TRBD1 identical over 10 bases. CDR3 length: 18 residues. Trimming at V came to 5 bases and at J to 2 bases, leaving 13 bases not matched to a gene. Looked up from germline, CDR1 is SGHKS and CDR2 is YYEKEE (reference sequence). The CDR3 sequence is CASRPGQGNDLAGNTIYF. CDR3 in DNA: TGTGCCAGCAGACCGGGACAGGGGAACGATCTGGCTGGAAACACCATATATTTT.

The CDR3 coding sequence is TGTGCCAGCACCTTCTCACCGGGACAAAGCTCACCCCTCCACTTT. It yields the protein CASTFSPGQSSPLHF. The chain recombines TRBV9 with TRBJ1-6; tentatively, D is TRBD1 (6 bases). Germline assignment: CDR1 SGDLS and CDR2 YYNGEE. The CDR3 sequence is 15 residues long. Trimming left V 6 bases short and J 10 bases short, with 20 bases between. Full variable domain (missing parts from reference TRBV9 and TRBJ1-6): DSGVTQTPKHLITATGQRVTLRCSPRSGDLSVYWYQQSLDQGLQFLIQYYNGEERAKGNILERFSAQQFPDLHSELNLSSLELGDSALYFCASTFSPGQSSPLHFGNGTRLTVT.

V gene TRBV2 combines with J gene TRBJ1-1; possibly TRBD1 for D (6 bases). V was cut by 4 bases and J by 0 bases, with 18 bases left in between. The length of the CDR3 is 17 residues. CDR1 SNHLY and CDR2 FYNNEI come from the germline V gene. As DNA, the CDR3 is TGTGCCAGCAGTGCCGGGACAAGGGGGTACATGAACACTGAAGCTTTCTTT. This sequence encodes CASSAGTRGYMNTEAFF.

This chain joins TRBV6-6 and TRBJ1-1; TRBD1 is a possible D gene (5 bases). There are 12 residues in the CDR3. Trimming removed 5 bases from V and 9 bases from J, with 13 bases in between. Per germline, CDR1 MNHNY and CDR2 SVGAGI (reference sequence). CDR3 coding DNA: TGTGCCAGCAGTAAGAGACAGATTAAAGCTTTCTTT. It encodes CASSKRQIKAFF.

Only a few counts were recorded for this clone. V gene TRBV7-2 combines with J gene TRBJ2-1; 10 bases fit TRBD2. The CDR3 length is 17 residues. The ends lost 3 bases at V and 8 bases at J; junction bases unmatched: 13. CDR1 is SGHTA and CDR2 is FQGNSA in the germline V gene. In DNA, the CDR3 is TGTGCCAGCAGCTTCCGAGTAGCGGGAGGTGCTAGGGATGAGCAGTTCTTC. Translation gives CASSFRVAGGARDEQFF.

This clone was seen just once. The rearrangement links TRBV12-5 to TRBJ2-3, with a possible D match to TRBD2 (6 bases). Trimming took 1 base from V and 2 from J, leaving 10 bases between them. In germline, CDR1 is LGHNT, CDR2 FRNRAP. The CDR3 sequence is 15 residues long. CDR3 sequence (DNA): TGTGCTAGTGGTTTGGCCGGGACTTTCACAGATACGCAGTATTTT. Translation gives CASGLAGTFTDTQYF.

The J gene is TRBJ2-6, the V gene TRBV11-2; D is ambiguous. The CDR3 has 15 amino acids. The V gene lost 5 bases and the J gene lost 0 bases, with 8 bases spanning the gap. Germline CDR1 is SGHAT and CDR2 is FQNNGV. The CDR3 spells CASSPRISGANVLTF. The CDR3 DNA follows: TGTGCCAGCAGCCCCAGGATCTCTGGGGCCAACGTCCTGACTTTC.

The chain has TRBV2 and TRBJ2-1, with 8 nucleotides matching TRBD2. CDR3 size: 14 residues. In germline, CDR1 is SNHLY, CDR2 FYNNEI. The V and J ends lost 6 bases and 4 bases, in that order; junction bases with no gene match: 5. The CDR3 sequence: CASRGTRTYNEQFF. CDR3 coding DNA: TGTGCCAGCAGGGGGACTAGGACTTACAATGAGCAGTTCTTC.

The rearrangement uses TRBV29-1 and TRBJ2-7, with D perhaps matching TRBD1 (5 bases). From germline, CDR1 is SQVTM and CDR2 ANQGSEA. Trimming took off 7 bases at V and 1 base at J, with 8 bases between the two ends. CDR3 length equals 11 residues. In DNA form, the CDR3 reads TGCAGCGAAGGGGTATCCTACGAGCAGTACGTC. Translated: CSEGVSYEQYV.

This sequence joins TRBV5-1 and TRBJ1-1; 11 bases match TRBD1. CDR1 is SGHRS and CDR2 is YFSETQ in the germline V gene. V shed 6 bases and J 5 bases; nucleotides not matched to a gene: 9. This CDR3 has 15 amino acids. The CDR3 reads CASTPGGTGGTEAFF. CDR3 DNA sequence: TGCGCCAGCACCCCAGGGGGGACAGGGGGGACTGAAGCTTTCTTT.

V usage is TRBV19 and J usage is TRBJ1-6; D unclear. There are 14 residues in the CDR3. Germline CDR1 is LNHDA and CDR2 is SQIVND (reference sequence). The V end lost 8 bases, the J end lost 7 bases, and 15 bases lay between the germline ends. The CDR3 DNA is TGTGCCAGTCGTGCTGAGTTCCCGAATTCACCCCTCCACTTT. As protein: CASRAEFPNSPLHF.

The V gene is TRBV19, the J gene TRBJ2-4; D possibly corresponds to TRBD1 (6 bases). The CDR3 has 15 amino acids. V was cut by 7 bases and J by 0 bases, with 13 bases left in between. Germline V gives CDR1 LNHDA, CDR2 SQIVND (reference sequence). CDR3 DNA sequence: TGTGCCAGTACCGAGAGCAGGGGAGCCAAAAACATTCAGTACTTC. Translated: CASTESRGAKNIQYF.

The genes are TRBV24-1 and TRBJ2-7; TRBD2 matches at 15 bases. CDR1 and CDR2 (germline): KGHDR, SFDVKD. The CDR3 consists of 18 residues. With V trimmed by 8 bases and J by 1 base, 11 bases remained unmatched. The DNA for the CDR3 is TGTGCCACCACTGCAGGGACTAGCGGGAGGCCGGTTTCCTACGAGCAGTACTTC. Translating gives CATTAGTSGRPVSYEQYF.

The chain employs TRBV18 and TRBJ2-7; 7 nucleotides match TRBD1. The junction had 6 bases not matched to a gene; V was cut back by 3 bases and J by 1 base. Germline CDR1 KGHSH, CDR2 LQKENI. CDR3 length equals 15 residues. The DNA of the CDR3 is TGTGCCAGCTCACCCCCCCAGACAGGGTCCTACGAGCAGTACTTC. Translating gives CASSPPQTGSYEQYF.

V usage is TRBV7-8 and J usage is TRBJ1-2; D gene unclear. The CDR3 consists of 14 residues. Germline assignment: CDR1 SGHVS and CDR2 FQNEAQ. Trimming took off 1 base at V and 2 bases at J, with 8 bases between the two ends. The CDR3 DNA reads as TGTGCCAGCAGCTTAGTCGTCGCGAACTATGGCTACACCTTC. Amino acids: CASSLVVANYGYTF.

This chain connects TRBV6-2 or TRBV6-3 to TRBJ2-7; TRBD1 agrees at 7 bases. The junction had 4 bases not matched to a gene; V was cut back by 2 bases and J by 0 bases. The CDR3 runs 15 residues. CDR1 MNHEY and CDR2 SVGEGT come from the germline V gene. The CDR3 loop reads CASSYRGHLSYEQYF. The CDR3 DNA reads TGTGCCAGCAGTTACAGGGGGCACCTCTCCTACGAGCAGTACTTC.